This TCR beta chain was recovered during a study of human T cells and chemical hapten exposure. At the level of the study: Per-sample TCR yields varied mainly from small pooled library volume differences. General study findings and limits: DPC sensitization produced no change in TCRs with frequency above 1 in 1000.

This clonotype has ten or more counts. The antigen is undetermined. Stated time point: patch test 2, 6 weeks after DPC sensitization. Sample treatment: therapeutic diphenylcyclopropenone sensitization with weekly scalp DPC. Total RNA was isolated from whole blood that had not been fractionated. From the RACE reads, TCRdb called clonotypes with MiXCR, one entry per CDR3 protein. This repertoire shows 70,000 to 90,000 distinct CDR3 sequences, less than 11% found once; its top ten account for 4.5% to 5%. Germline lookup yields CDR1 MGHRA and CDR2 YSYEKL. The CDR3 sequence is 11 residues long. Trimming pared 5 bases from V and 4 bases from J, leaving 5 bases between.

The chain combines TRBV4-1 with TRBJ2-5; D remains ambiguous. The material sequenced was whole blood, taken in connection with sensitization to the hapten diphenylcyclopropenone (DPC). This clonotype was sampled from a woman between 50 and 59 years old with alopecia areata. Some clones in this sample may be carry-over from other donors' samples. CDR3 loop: CASSEGETQYF. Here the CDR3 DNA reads TGCGCCAGCAGCGAAGGAGAGACCCAGTACTTC.